This T cell receptor beta chain was sequenced for a study of shared clonotypes between healthy human individuals. Study overall: Each donor contributed plates that comprised three CD4 naive, three CD4 memory, two CD8 naive and one CD8 memory.

The CDR3 covers 12 residues. CDR1 and CDR2 (germline): SEHNR, FQNEAQ (reference sequence). TCRdb's table, derived via immunoSEQ multiplex PCR, lists solely in-frame clones and lacks some. The data show some 2,500,000 clones, roughly 90% seen once. Concerning this clone itself: The antigen is not known. One junction end disagrees with the germline gene, perhaps due to a read error. This same CDR3 is encoded by further DNA sequences in the sample.

CD4+ cells underwent separation, giving CD45RA+ naive and CD45RA-negative memory subsets. Overall study findings and caveats: Apart from blood, nothing was sampled; tissue repertoires likely differ.

The sequenced sample consisted of naive CD4+ T cells from PBMCs. Subset of the sample: CD45RA+ positively selected. The origin of this receptor is a man younger than 30 in good health. Some clones in this sample may be carry-over from other donors' samples. The chain combines TRBV7-9 with TRBJ1-2; D not certain. The CDR3 sequence: CASSPSNYGYTF. The CDR3 DNA reads as TGTGCCAGCAGCCCCTCTAATTATGGCTACACCTTC.